The TCR beta chain described here comes from a study of T-cell memory formation after mild COVID-19. TCRdb reanalysed the 5' RACE reads using MiXCR and keeps one entry per CDR3 protein. The sample consists of approximately 100,000 distinct CDR3 sequences, approximately 23% of them appearing once. CDR3 length equals 14 residues. Germline V gives CDR1 SNHLY, CDR2 FYNNEI. With V trimmed by 6 bases and J by 5 bases, 5 bases remained unmatched. Details on this clonotype: Its antigen is still unknown.

Regarding the study as a whole: The study found balanced CD4/CD8 in clones contracting day 15 to 85 and a CD4+ lean in later expanders.

Sample: PBMCs or a T cell subset sorted from them (not recorded which). The chain employs TRBV2 and TRBJ2-5; 11 bases map to TRBD2. This clonotype originated in a man between 18 and 29 years old who had mild COVID-19 (a few samples of this study predate the infection). Cell type and time point are not known. The CDR3 bases are TGTGCCAGCAGCGGTAGCGGGGGGGCCGAGACCCAGTACTTC. It specifies CASSGSGGAETQYF.